This T cell receptor (beta chain) was identified in a study of blood T cell repertoires in COVID-19. Enrollees, about 18 to 100 years old, lived in approximately 25 US areas. Donors of Cohort 3 who recovered were those that had two negative PCRs, clearance, or symptom resolution. Study processing details: For nucleated cells, counts were estimated from reference gene primer amplification. Here immunoSEQ multiplex PCR was the method, and the copy in TCRdb shows in-frame clones only, minus some. V, J and clone size reflect that table, while D and trimming were determined from the DNA. The table has a few hundred thousand clones, approximately 83% seen once. The germline gives CDR1 SEHNR, CDR2 FQNEAQ (reference sequence). The V gene lost 5 bases and the J gene lost 7 bases, with 12 bases spanning the gap. The CDR3 has 13 amino acids. This clone was found once.

The TCR originated in a woman aged 30 to 39 who had recovered from COVID-19. The chain links TRBV7-9 to TRBJ2-4, with a tentative D call TRBD1 (5 bases). Sequenced input: PBMCs or T cells enriched from blood (not recorded which). The CDR3 here is CASSPGKGNIQYF. In nucleotides, the CDR3 is TGTGCCAGCAGCCCCGGAAAGGGGAACATTCAGTACTTC. Full variable domain (remainder filled in from reference TRBV7-9 and TRBJ2-4): DTGVSQNPRHKITKRGQNVTFRCDPISEHNRLYWYRQTLGQGPEFLTYFQNEAQLEKSRLLSDRFSAERPKGSFSTLEIQRTEQGDSAMYLCASSPGKGNIQYFGAGTRLSVL.